This entry lists 21 T cell receptor beta chains sequenced from one sample in a study of cytomegalovirus exposure and HLA in healthy donors. With 60 Vbeta and 13 Jbeta primers, the PCR was carried out. Measured with immunoSEQ multiplex PCR; TCRdb has only the in-frame clones, and not every one. The sample holds some 71,000 clones; around 70% are singletons and the top ten take 20% to 25%. Sequences were obtained from PBMCs. These receptors were obtained from a woman aged 25 to 39 in good health and CMV-seropositive.

This chain links TRBV30 with TRBJ2-3, with 14 nucleotides matching TRBD2. The trim removed 1 base at V and 1 base at J, leaving 13 bases unmatched. CDR1 is GTSNPN and CDR2 is SVGIG in the germline V gene (reference sequence). The CDR3 length is 20 residues. The CDR3 here is CAWSGVGTSGRGWGTDTQYF. The CDR3 DNA is TGTGCCTGGAGTGGGGTCGGGACTAGCGGGAGAGGGTGGGGCACAGATACGCAGTATTTT.

The rearrangement links TRBV4-3 to TRBJ2-6; D remains unclear. Deletions cut 3 bases from V and 0 bases from J, with 9 bases between. The germline V gene has CDR1 LGHNA and CDR2 YSLEER. The CDR3 extends over 16 amino acids. The CDR3 DNA reads as TGCGCCAGCAGCCAGCAGACAAGCTCTGGGGCCAACGTCCTGACTTTC. Its protein product is CASSQQTSSGANVLTF.

The chain recombines TRBV7-2 with TRBJ2-3, with D perhaps matching TRBD2 (5 bases). Germline values: CDR1 SGHTA, CDR2 FQGNSA. V was shortened by 7 bases and J by 6 bases, with 11 bases between the two germline ends. The CDR3 contains 12 residues. The CDR3: CASKLTGDTQYF. CDR3 nucleotide sequence: TGTGCCAGCAAACTTACGGGGGATACGCAGTATTTT.

The chain carries TRBV28 and TRBJ1-4; 9 bases agree with TRBD1. The CDR3 totals 17 residues. Germline V gives CDR1 MDHEN, CDR2 SYDVKM. Unmatched junction bases numbered 14, after V lost 5 bases and J lost 7 bases. CDR3 sequence (DNA): TGTGCCAGCAGTAGCCTGGGACAGGGAAGGGGGAGTGAAAAACTGTTTTTT. Translation: CASSSLGQGRGSEKLFF. The full variable domain, completed using reference TRBV28 and TRBJ1-4, is DVKVTQSSRYLVKRTGEKVFLECVQDMDHENMFWYRQDPGLGLRLIYFSYDVKMKEKGDIPEGYSVSREKKERFSLILESASTNQTSMYLCASSSLGQGRGSEKLFFGSGTQLSVL.

The gene calls are TRBV29-1 and TRBJ2-3; TRBD2 might be the D (6 bases). Germline V gene sequence: CDR1 SQVTM, CDR2 ANQGSEA. V lost 7 bases, J lost 3 bases, and 23 bases lay in between. This CDR3 is 16 amino acids long. For the CDR3, the DNA is TGCAGCGCCCAACCGCCCCGGGGGATTGAGACAGATACGCAGTATTTT. Protein sequence: CSAQPPRGIETDTQYF.

The gene calls are TRBV28 and TRBJ2-3, with D perhaps TRBD2 (5 bases). The CDR3 spans 14 residues. The germline CDR1 and CDR2 sequences are MDHEN and SYDVKM. V was clipped by 4 bases and J by 1 base, with 9 bases between them. CDR3 DNA: TGTGCCAGCAGTTACCATAGCGGCACAGATACGCAGTATTTT. This sequence encodes CASSYHSGTDTQYF.

The chain carries TRBV28 and TRBJ2-5, with 8 bases matching TRBD2. Trimming cost V 6 bases and J 4 bases; bases outside gene matches: 13. Germline V gene data show CDR1 as MDHEN and CDR2 as SYDVKM. There are 16 residues in the CDR3. The CDR3 nucleotides read TGTGCCAGCAGCACCCATCGGGCGGGAGGTTCAGAGACCCAGTACTTC. This gives the protein CASSTHRAGGSETQYF.

The chain combines TRBV30 with TRBJ2-2; 8 nucleotides align to TRBD1. Trimming cost V 4 bases and J 9 bases; bases outside gene matches: 7. Per germline, CDR1 GTSNPN and CDR2 SVGIG (reference sequence). The CDR3 contains 13 residues. DNA for the CDR3: TGTGCCTGGACCCGACAGGGGCGACGGGAGCTGTTTTTT. Its protein product is CAWTRQGRRELFF.

Only one count was recorded for this clone. V is TRBV7-2 and J is TRBJ2-3, with 7 bases lining up with TRBD2. Germline V gene data show CDR1 as SGHTA and CDR2 as FQGNSA. The CDR3 extends over 16 amino acids. Trimming cost V 5 bases and J 1 base; bases outside gene matches: 9. The CDR3 bases are TGTGCCAGCAGCATCTCCGGGACTATCGGCACAGATACGCAGTATTTT. Its translation is CASSISGTIGTDTQYF.

This clone was counted once. The V call is TRBV15, the J call TRBJ1-1; possibly TRBD1 for D (6 bases). Trimming pared 3 bases from V and 0 bases from J, leaving 14 bases between. The length of the CDR3 is 16 residues. Germline CDR1 LNHNV, CDR2 YYDKDF (reference sequence). The CDR3 region has the DNA TGTGCCACCAGCAGCCGGGACATCCCCATGAACACTGAAGCTTTCTTT. Translation gives CATSSRDIPMNTEAFF. The full variable domain, with the rest looked up from reference TRBV15 and TRBJ1-1, is DAMVIQNPRYQVTQFGKPVTLSCSQTLNHNVMYWYQQKSSQAPKLLFHYYDKDFNNEADTPDNFQSRRPNTSFCFLDIRSPGLGDTAMYLCATSSRDIPMNTEAFFGQGTRLTVV.

V and J are TRBV6-6 and TRBJ1-5, with 7 bases fitting TRBD1. The V gene's germline CDR1 is MNHNY and CDR2 SVGAGI (reference sequence). Germline trimming cut 6 bases from V and 3 bases from J; bases unmatched to any gene: 5. This CDR3 contains 14 residues. The CDR3 spells CASRFGTVNQPQHF. As DNA, the CDR3 is TGTGCCAGCAGATTCGGGACAGTCAATCAGCCCCAGCATTTT.

The chain recombines TRBV6-6 with TRBJ2-1, with 12 bases fitting TRBD2. Trimming removed 6 bases from V and 14 bases from J; junction bases left unmatched: 5. The CDR3 loop spans 12 amino acids. The germline gives CDR1 MNHNY, CDR2 SVGAGI (reference sequence). The CDR3 DNA is TGTGCCAGCAGCTCGACTAGCGGGAGAGAGTTCTTC. This translates into CASSSTSGREFF.

In its sample, this clone was seen a few times. V usage is TRBV6-6 and J usage is TRBJ2-5; D remains unclear. Trimming shortened V by 0 bases and J by 4 bases, and 9 bases separated the two germline ends. The CDR3 spans 14 residues. Per germline, CDR1 MNHNY and CDR2 SVGAGI (reference sequence). The CDR3 is CASSYSERGETQYF. As DNA, the CDR3 is TGTGCCAGCAGTTACTCCGAACGAGGAGAGACCCAGTACTTC.

The V call is TRBV15, the J call TRBJ2-7; 11 nucleotides line up with TRBD2. V shed 2 bases and J 1 base; nucleotides not matched to a gene: 13. The V gene's germline CDR1 is LNHNV and CDR2 YYDKDF (reference sequence). The CDR3 length is 19 residues. The CDR3 loop is CATSRPRGGLAGGSYEQYF. CDR3 sequence (DNA): TGTGCCACCAGCAGACCTAGAGGGGGCCTAGCGGGAGGATCCTACGAGCAGTACTTC.

This clone was seen a single time. The chain carries TRBV4-1 and TRBJ1-5; 9 bases are a match to TRBD1. Germline values: CDR1 MGHRA, CDR2 YSYEKL. With 3 bases clipped from V and 9 bases from J, the junction kept 9 bases outside the gene matches. The CDR3 is made up of 15 amino acids. The CDR3 here is CASSQISTGGRPQHF. The CDR3 nucleotides are TGCGCCAGCAGCCAGATATCGACAGGGGGAAGGCCCCAGCATTTT.

In its sample, this clone was seen a few times. CDR3 sequence (DNA): TGTGCCAGCAGGGACTCGGGTCATGATGGCTACACCTTC. This encodes CASRDSGHDGYTF. The chain carries TRBV25-1 and TRBJ1-2; unclear D gene. CDR1 is MGHDK and CDR2 is SYGVNS in the germline V gene. Trimming removed 6 bases at V and 6 bases at J, with 14 bases between. There are 13 residues in the CDR3.

The chain carries TRBV6-6 and TRBJ2-4, with a possible D match to TRBD1 (6 bases). Per the germline V gene, CDR1 is MNHNY and CDR2 is SVGAGI (reference sequence). V lost 6 bases and J lost 0, with 15 bases in between. The CDR3 totals 16 residues. CDR3 sequence reads: CASSYPLRGAKNIQYF. The CDR3 bases are TGTGCCAGCAGCTACCCCCTCAGGGGAGCCAAAAACATTCAGTACTTC.

The chain combines TRBV6-5 with TRBJ2-6; TRBD1 is a possible D gene (6 bases). V dropped 6 bases and J dropped 4 bases, with 13 bases sitting between them. The length of the CDR3 is 15 residues. Germline V lookup: CDR1 MNHEY, CDR2 SVGAGI. CDR3 sequence reads: CASSRTGPGANVLTF. CDR3 bases: TGTGCCAGCAGCCGAACAGGGCCCGGGGCCAACGTCCTGACTTTC.

The rearrangement links TRBV12-5 to TRBJ1-4; TRBD1 is a possible D gene (6 bases). The germline V gene has CDR1 LGHNT and CDR2 FRNRAP. Trimming pared 0 bases from V and 7 bases from J, leaving 12 bases between. CDR3 length: 15 amino acids. The CDR3 DNA sequence: TGTGCTAGTGGTTTGGTAGACGACAGGCTTGAAAAACTGTTTTTT. Translating it yields CASGLVDDRLEKLFF.

This chain connects TRBV6-1 to TRBJ2-7; a possible D gene is TRBD1 (6 bases). Germline assignment: CDR1 MNHNS and CDR2 SASEGT. The V and J ends lost 1 base and 2 bases respectively, with 12 bases between them. The CDR3 is 15 residues long. The chain's CDR3 is CASSEGAGVAYEQYF. The CDR3, as DNA: TGTGCCAGCAGTGAAGGGGCAGGGGTGGCCTACGAGCAGTACTTC.

In its sample, this clone was seen once. J is TRBJ2-7 and V is TRBV5-1; 7 bases are shared with TRBD2. Germline lookup yields CDR1 SGHRS and CDR2 YFSETQ. There are 11 residues in the CDR3. The V segment lost 5 bases and the J segment 4 bases; nucleotides outside the gene matches: 0. CDR3 DNA: TGCGCCAGCAGTAGCGGGTACGAGCAGTACTTC. Its translation: CASSSGYEQYF.